This entry lists 4 T cell receptor beta chains sequenced from one sample in a study of T-cell memory formation after mild COVID-19. TCRdb itself ran the 5' RACE reads through MiXCR, one entry per CDR3 protein. This table holds 300,000 to 350,000 distinct CDR3 sequences, roughly a fifth found once. Material: PBMCs or a T cell subset sorted from them (not recorded which). The receptors come from a man younger than 30 who had mild COVID-19 (a few samples of this study predate the infection). Cell type and time point are not known.

This clonotype was observed at least ten times. The gene calls are TRBV2 and TRBJ2-7; D is possibly TRBD1 (5 bases). The germline gives CDR1 SNHLY, CDR2 FYNNEI. This CDR3 has 12 residues. The V gene lost 6 bases and the J gene lost 2 bases, with 8 bases spanning the gap. CDR3 in amino acids: CASRGLTYEQYF. DNA of the CDR3: TGTGCCAGCAGGGGGCTTACCTACGAGCAGTACTTC.

This clonotype was counted a few times. The V gene is TRBV6-6, the J gene TRBJ1-3, with unresolved D. In germline, CDR1 is MNHNY, CDR2 SVGAGI (reference sequence). The V end lost 0 bases, the J end lost 10 bases, and 16 bases lay between the germline ends. The CDR3 contains 15 residues. This chain's CDR3 is CASSYSNPPKSTIYF. The DNA of the CDR3 is TGTGCCAGCAGTTACTCGAACCCGCCCAAGTCTACCATATATTTT.

The chain combines TRBV20-1 with TRBJ1-4, with 8 bases lining up with TRBD1. The germline V gene encodes CDR1 DFQATT and CDR2 SNEGSKA (reference sequence). CDR3 length: 17 residues. The V gene end was trimmed by 5 bases and the J gene end by 3 bases; junction bases not matched to a gene: 14. The DNA of the CDR3 is TGCAGTGCTCTCCCGGACAGGGTGTCTTTCGCTAATGAAAAACTGTTTTTT. This codes for CSALPDRVSFANEKLFF.

The CDR3: CASSEWDGPNQPQHF. The CDR3 nucleotides read TGTGCCAGCAGTGAATGGGACGGACCAAATCAGCCCCAGCATTTT. The chain combines TRBV6-1 with TRBJ1-5; D may be TRBD1 (5 bases). Deletions cut 2 bases from V and 4 bases from J, with 12 bases between. Germline V gene data show CDR1 as MNHNS and CDR2 as SASEGT. CDR3 size: 15 residues.